The rows below give T cell receptor beta chains drawn from one sample of a study of technical replicates of blood from a handful of donors. The table came from immunoSEQ multiplex PCR; TCRdb's copy has only in-frame clones and leaves some out. The data hold around 80,000 clones, with approximately 90% observed a single time. Sequenced input: T cells isolated from PBMCs. The receptors come from a human donor in good health. Both conserved end residues are part of each CDR3. D genes are given only for firm matches. Size is omitted from some rows. Given values are once, few, many or a class for expanded clones.

.	TRBV5-4	TRBJ2-6	.	CASSLELSGANVLTF	TGTGCCAGCAGCTTAGAACTCTCTGGGGCCAACGTCCTGACTTTC
.	TRBV27	TRBJ2-7	.	CASSLRGAWGEQYF	TGTGCCAGCAGTTTACGGGGGGCATGGGGAGAGCAGTACTTC
.	TRBV2	TRBJ2-7	once	CASSPSSYEQYF	TGTGCCAGCAGTCCTAGCTCCTACGAGCAGTACTTC
TRBD2	TRBV5-1	TRBJ2-5	once	CASSLDGGQETQYF	TGCGCCAGCAGCTTGGACGGGGGGCAAGAGACCCAGTACTTC
TRBD2	TRBV9	TRBJ2-7	.	CASSAGAGGNYEQYF	TGTGCCAGCAGCGCCGGTGCGGGGGGAAACTACGAGCAGTACTTC
TRBD1	TRBV5-1	TRBJ2-7	.	CASSFDRGRREQYF	TGCGCCAGCAGCTTTGACAGGGGGCGCAGGGAGCAGTACTTC
TRBD2	TRBV2	TRBJ2-5	.	CASSDGLAGGETQYF	TGTGCCAGCAGTGACGGACTAGCGGGAGGAGAGACCCAGTACTTC
TRBD1	TRBV6-1	TRBJ1-2	few	CASSARTGTGGYGYTF	TGTGCCAGCAGTGCTCGGACCGGGACAGGGGGCTATGGCTACACCTTC
.	TRBV28	TRBJ2-2	.	CAVPGWGGELFF	TGTGCAGTCCCGGGGTGGGGCGGGGAGCTGTTTTTT
TRBD1	TRBV5-4	TRBJ1-2	once	CASSSAKDREYGYTF	TGTGCCAGCAGCTCCGCCAAAGACAGGGAGTATGGCTACACCTTC
.	TRBV11-2	TRBJ2-6	few	CASSLLLDSGANVLTF	TGTGCCAGCAGCTTACTTCTAGACTCTGGGGCCAACGTCCTGACTTTC
TRBD1	TRBV19	TRBJ2-5	.	CASTDSTGLETQYF	TGTGCCAGTACTGACTCGACAGGGCTAGAGACCCAGTACTTC
TRBD2	TRBV5-1	TRBJ2-1	once	CASSLGGFLAGGQNEQFF	TGCGCCAGCAGCTTGGGGGGATTTCTAGCGGGGGGACAGAATGAGCAGTTCTTC
TRBD2	TRBV4-3	TRBJ2-2	.	CASSRAAGGTGELFF	TGCGCCAGCAGCCGCGCCGCGGGGGGGACCGGGGAGCTGTTTTTT
.	TRBV29-1	TRBJ1-2	.	CSVEPISTGPPGYTF	TGCAGCGTTGAACCTATTTCGACAGGACCCCCTGGCTACACCTTC
.	TRBV18	TRBJ1-1	few	CASSPLDSSTEAFF	TGTGCCAGCTCACCATTGGACAGTTCCACTGAAGCTTTCTTT
.	TRBV18	TRBJ1-2	.	CASSPPGSGVRGYTF	TGTGCCAGCTCACCACCGGGTTCAGGGGTCAGGGGCTACACCTTC
TRBD1	TRBV9	TRBJ1-3	.	CASDNNPGQGAGGNTIYF	TGTGCCAGCGACAACAATCCGGGACAGGGGGCGGGAGGAAACACCATATATTTT
TRBD1	TRBV7-3	TRBJ1-1	few	CASSPDRGRNTEAFF	TGTGCCAGCAGCCCGGACAGGGGGCGCAACACTGAAGCTTTCTTT
.	TRBV5-1	TRBJ2-7	.	CASSLSTTAYEQYF	TGCGCCAGCAGCTTATCTACCACAGCCTACGAGCAGTACTTC
TRBD1	TRBV28	TRBJ2-5	few	CASTGTGGRPETQYF	TGTGCCAGTACCGGGACAGGGGGCAGGCCAGAGACCCAGTACTTC
.	TRBV7-3	TRBJ2-2	.	CASSSQGFANTGELFF	TGTGCCAGCAGCTCCCAGGGTTTTGCGAACACCGGGGAGCTGTTTTTT
.	TRBV7-9	TRBJ2-1	.	CASRGDRLNNEQFF	TGTGCCAGCCGGGGTGACAGGTTGAACAATGAGCAGTTCTTC
.	TRBV6-6	TRBJ2-2	.	CASNTGTVNTGELFF	TGTGCCAGCAATACCGGTACGGTGAACACCGGGGAGCTGTTTTTT
TRBD1	TRBV19	TRBJ1-5	.	CASSPIGQGGNQPQHF	TGTGCCAGTAGTCCTATCGGACAGGGTGGGAATCAGCCCCAGCATTTT
.	TRBV6-5	TRBJ1-1	few	CASSYSQSTEAFF	TGTGCCAGCAGTTACTCACAGTCTACTGAAGCTTTCTTT
TRBD2	TRBV11-2	TRBJ2-4	.	CASSLSGNVLAKNIQYF	TGTGCCAGCAGCTTAAGCGGGAACGTCCTAGCCAAAAACATTCAGTACTTC
.	TRBV29-1	TRBJ1-5	.	CSAITQAGMGNQPQHF	TGCAGCGCGATAACCCAGGCGGGAATGGGCAATCAGCCCCAGCATTTT
.	TRBV7-3	TRBJ1-2	.	CASSSNSGTTGGYTF	TGTGCCAGCAGCTCTAACTCCGGGACAACAGGCGGCTACACCTTC
TRBD1	TRBV6-6	TRBJ1-2	.	CASSYGQGQYGYTF	TGTGCCAGCAGTTACGGACAGGGCCAATATGGCTACACCTTC
TRBD1	TRBV18	TRBJ1-4	.	CASSSQGAASTNEKLFF	TGTGCCAGCTCGTCCCAGGGGGCGGCTTCAACTAATGAAAAACTGTTTTTT
TRBD1	TRBV6-1	TRBJ1-3	.	CASSATGTGFYYSGNTIYF	TGTGCCAGCAGTGCCACCGGGACAGGGTTCTATTACTCTGGAAACACCATATATTTT
.	TRBV7-2	TRBJ2-3	.	CASRKTATDTQYF	TGTGCCAGCAGGAAGACAGCTACAGATACGCAGTATTTT
TRBD2	TRBV7-9	TRBJ2-2	.	CASSLKSGRARDTGELFF	TGTGCCAGCAGCCTCAAGAGCGGGAGGGCCAGGGACACCGGGGAGCTGTTTTTT
TRBD2	TRBV5-6	TRBJ2-1	.	CASSPKREGLNEQFF	TGTGCCAGCAGCCCCAAGCGGGAGGGCCTCAATGAGCAGTTCTTC
TRBD2	TRBV5-1	TRBJ2-1	once	CASSKTSGGYNEQFF	TGCGCCAGCAGCAAGACTAGCGGGGGCTACAATGAGCAGTTCTTC
TRBD2	TRBV11-2	TRBJ2-7	.	CASSPGLAGTYEQYF	TGTGCCAGCAGCCCGGGACTAGCGGGGACATACGAGCAGTACTTC
.	TRBV30	TRBJ1-2	.	CAWSANRLDGYTF	TGTGCCTGGAGTGCGAACAGGTTGGATGGCTACACCTTC
.	TRBV5-1	TRBJ2-7	.	CASSLGGQFEQYF	TGCGCCAGCAGCCTGGGAGGACAGTTTGAGCAGTACTTC
TRBD1	TRBV10-3	TRBJ2-6	.	CAISDVWTGYSGANVLTF	TGTGCCATCAGTGACGTTTGGACAGGCTACTCTGGGGCCAACGTCCTGACTTTC
TRBD1	TRBV5-1	TRBJ2-7	.	CASSGTSDRDRYEQYF	TGCGCCAGCAGCGGAACCTCCGACAGGGACCGTTACGAGCAGTACTTC
.	TRBV7-2	TRBJ2-7	.	CASSLFAGGHSYEQYF	TGTGCCAGCAGCTTATTCGCCGGCGGGCACTCCTACGAGCAGTACTTC
.	TRBV25-1	TRBJ2-6	.	CASSAGVSGANVLTF	TGTGCCAGCAGTGCAGGTGTCTCTGGGGCCAACGTCCTGACTTTC
.	TRBV11-2	TRBJ2-4	.	CASSWGTEGNIQYF	TGTGCCAGCAGCTGGGGGACGGAGGGGAACATTCAGTACTTC
TRBD1	TRBV19	TRBJ1-1	.	CASSLGQGRGNTEAFF	TGTGCCAGTAGCCTTGGACAGGGAAGGGGGAACACTGAAGCTTTCTTT
.	TRBV29-1	TRBJ1-2	.	CSVYRYGYTF	TGCAGCGTCTACAGGTACGGCTACACCTTC
.	TRBV2	TRBJ2-2	once	CASTEGLSWAGELFF	TGTGCCAGCACCGAAGGACTTTCCTGGGCCGGGGAGCTGTTTTTT
TRBD1	TRBV10-3	TRBJ1-2	.	CAIGQGDGYTF	TGTGCCATCGGACAGGGAGATGGCTACACCTTC